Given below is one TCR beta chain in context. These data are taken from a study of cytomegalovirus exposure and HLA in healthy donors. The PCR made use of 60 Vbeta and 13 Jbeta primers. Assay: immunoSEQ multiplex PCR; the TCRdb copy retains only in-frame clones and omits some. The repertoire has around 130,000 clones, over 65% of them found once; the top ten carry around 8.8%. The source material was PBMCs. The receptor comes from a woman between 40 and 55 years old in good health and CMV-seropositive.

CDR3 amino acids: CASSAGDTQYF. In nucleotides, the CDR3 is TGTGCCAGCAGTGCAGGGGATACGCAGTATTTT. The rearrangement joins TRBV25-1 to TRBJ2-3; weak D call: TRBD1 (5 bases). Trimming removed 4 bases at V and 6 bases at J, with 5 bases between. The CDR3 extends over 11 amino acids. CDR1 and CDR2 from the germline V gene are MGHDK and SYGVNS.